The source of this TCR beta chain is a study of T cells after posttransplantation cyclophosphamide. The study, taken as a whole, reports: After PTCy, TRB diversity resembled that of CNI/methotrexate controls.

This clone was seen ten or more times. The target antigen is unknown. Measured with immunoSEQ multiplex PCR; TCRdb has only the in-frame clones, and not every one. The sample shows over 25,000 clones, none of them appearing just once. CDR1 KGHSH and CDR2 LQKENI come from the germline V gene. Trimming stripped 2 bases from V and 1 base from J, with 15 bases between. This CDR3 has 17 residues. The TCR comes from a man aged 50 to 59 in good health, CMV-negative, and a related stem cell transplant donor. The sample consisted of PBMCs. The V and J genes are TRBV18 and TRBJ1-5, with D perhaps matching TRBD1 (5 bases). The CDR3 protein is CASSPTRARESNQPQHF. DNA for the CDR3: TGTGCCAGCTCACCAACACGGGCCAGGGAAAGCAATCAGCCCCAGCATTTT.